This record covers a single T cell receptor beta chain. Its antigen is not identified. The protocol was immunoSEQ multiplex PCR, while the TCRdb copy is restricted to in-frame clones and leaves out a portion. The repertoire consists of approximately 61,000 clones, with roughly four fifths occurring once and the leading ten covering roughly 5.2%. Indicated time point: week 35, safety follow-up. A single vaccine dose contained 300 ug of mutant IDH1 20-mer peptide, and topical imiquimod was used with it. The study enrolled donors with new WHO grade 3 or 4 IDH1-mutant, ATRX-lost astrocytomas. This sample was included in a study of a mutant IDH1 vaccine in newly diagnosed glioma. Looking at the study overall: V12 came at week 35, V13 at week 47.

Study conclusions and caveats: Of all patients, around 93% showed vaccine-induced immune responses.

This CDR3 comprises 14 residues. V lost 11 bases, J lost 0 bases, and 14 bases lay in between. CDR1 and CDR2 from the germline V gene are MNHNS and SASEGT. Sequencing used PBMCs, obtained from a glioma patient whose treatment included an IDH1 peptide vaccine. The gene calls are TRBV6-1 and TRBJ1-5, with D unresolved. The clonotype originates from a middle-aged man with glioma. CDR3 loop: CAGYQAASNQPQHF. In nucleotides, the CDR3 is TGTGCCGGTTATCAGGCAGCTAGCAATCAGCCCCAGCATTTT.